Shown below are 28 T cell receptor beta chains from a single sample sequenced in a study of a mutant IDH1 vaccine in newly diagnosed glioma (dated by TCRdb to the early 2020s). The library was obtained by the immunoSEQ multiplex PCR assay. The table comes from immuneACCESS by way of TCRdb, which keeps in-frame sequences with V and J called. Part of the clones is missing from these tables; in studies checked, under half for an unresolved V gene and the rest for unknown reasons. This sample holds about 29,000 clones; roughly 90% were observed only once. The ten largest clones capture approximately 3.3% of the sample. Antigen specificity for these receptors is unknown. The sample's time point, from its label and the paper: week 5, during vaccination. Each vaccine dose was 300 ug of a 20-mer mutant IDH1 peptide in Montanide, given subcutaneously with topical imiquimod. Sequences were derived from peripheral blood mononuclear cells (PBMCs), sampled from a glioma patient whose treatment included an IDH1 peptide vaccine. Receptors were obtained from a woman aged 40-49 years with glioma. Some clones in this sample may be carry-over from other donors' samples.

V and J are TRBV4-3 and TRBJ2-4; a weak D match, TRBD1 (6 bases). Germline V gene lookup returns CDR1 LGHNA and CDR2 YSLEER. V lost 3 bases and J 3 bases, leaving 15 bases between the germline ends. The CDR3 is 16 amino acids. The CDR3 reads CASSQEPRGVKNIQYF. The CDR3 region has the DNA TGCGCCAGCAGCCAGGAGCCCAGGGGAGTCAAAAACATTCAGTACTTC.

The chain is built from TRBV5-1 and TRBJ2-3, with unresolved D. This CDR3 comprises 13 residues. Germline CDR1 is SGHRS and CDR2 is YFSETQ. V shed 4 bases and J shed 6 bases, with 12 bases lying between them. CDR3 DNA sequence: TGCGCCAGCAGCCCGACCATGGGGGATACGCAGTATTTT. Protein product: CASSPTMGDTQYF.

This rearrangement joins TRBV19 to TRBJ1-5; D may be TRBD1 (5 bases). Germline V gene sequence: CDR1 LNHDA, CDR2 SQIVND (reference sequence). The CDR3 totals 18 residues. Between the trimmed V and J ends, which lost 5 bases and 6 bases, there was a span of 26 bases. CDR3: CASSEGLFSLGVGQPQHF. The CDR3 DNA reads TGTGCCAGTAGTGAGGGCTTATTCTCTTTAGGGGTCGGTCAGCCCCAGCATTTT.

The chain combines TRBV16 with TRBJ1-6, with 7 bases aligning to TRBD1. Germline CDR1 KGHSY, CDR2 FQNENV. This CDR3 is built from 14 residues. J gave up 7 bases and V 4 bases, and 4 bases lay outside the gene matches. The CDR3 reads CASSLKQGNSPLHF. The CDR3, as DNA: TGTGCCAGCAGCCTCAAACAGGGGAATTCACCCCTCCACTTT.

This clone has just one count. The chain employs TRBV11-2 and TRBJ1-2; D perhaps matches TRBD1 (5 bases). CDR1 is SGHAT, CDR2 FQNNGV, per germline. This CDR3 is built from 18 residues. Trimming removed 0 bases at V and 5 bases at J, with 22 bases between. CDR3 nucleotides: TGTGCCAGCAGCTTAGATACTGGTCACCGGGAAGGGGAATATGGCTACACCTTC. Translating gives CASSLDTGHREGEYGYTF.

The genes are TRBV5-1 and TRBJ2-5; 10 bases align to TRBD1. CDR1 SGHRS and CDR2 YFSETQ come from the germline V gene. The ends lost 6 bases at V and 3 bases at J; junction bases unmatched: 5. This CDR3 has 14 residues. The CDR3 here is CASTSGTGEETQYF. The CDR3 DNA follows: TGCGCCAGCACCTCCGGGACAGGGGAAGAGACCCAGTACTTC.

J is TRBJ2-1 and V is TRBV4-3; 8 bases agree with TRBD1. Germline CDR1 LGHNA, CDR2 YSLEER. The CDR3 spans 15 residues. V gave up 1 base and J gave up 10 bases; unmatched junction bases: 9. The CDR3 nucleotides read TGCGCCAGCAGCCAAGGGACAGGGTCTTATGTCGAGCAGTTCTTC. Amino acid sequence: CASSQGTGSYVEQFF.

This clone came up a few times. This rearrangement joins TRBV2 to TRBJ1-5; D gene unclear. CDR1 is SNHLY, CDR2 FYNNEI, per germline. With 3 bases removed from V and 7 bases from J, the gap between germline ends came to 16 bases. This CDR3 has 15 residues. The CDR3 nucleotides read TGTGCCAGCAGTGATTCCCCGCCCTCAGTACAGCCCCAGCATTTT. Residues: CASSDSPPSVQPQHF.

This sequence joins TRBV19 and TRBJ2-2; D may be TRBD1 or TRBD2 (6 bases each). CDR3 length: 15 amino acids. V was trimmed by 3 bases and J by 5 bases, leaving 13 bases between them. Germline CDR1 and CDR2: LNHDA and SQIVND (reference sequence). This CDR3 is CASSISRRGTGELFF. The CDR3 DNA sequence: TGTGCCAGTAGTATCTCCCGGAGGGGGACCGGGGAGCTGTTTTTT.

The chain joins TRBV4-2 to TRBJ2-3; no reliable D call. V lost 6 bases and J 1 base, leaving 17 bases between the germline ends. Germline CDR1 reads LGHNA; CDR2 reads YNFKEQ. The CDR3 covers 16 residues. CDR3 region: CASRDARGDGTDTQYF. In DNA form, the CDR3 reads TGTGCCAGCAGGGATGCGCGCGGTGATGGCACAGATACGCAGTATTTT.

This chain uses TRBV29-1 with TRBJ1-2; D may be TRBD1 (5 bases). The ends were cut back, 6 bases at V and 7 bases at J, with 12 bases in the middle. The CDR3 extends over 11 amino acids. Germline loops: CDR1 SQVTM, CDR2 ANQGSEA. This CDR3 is CSVRDSGGYTF. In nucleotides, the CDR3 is TGCAGCGTCAGGGATTCTGGTGGCTACACCTTC.

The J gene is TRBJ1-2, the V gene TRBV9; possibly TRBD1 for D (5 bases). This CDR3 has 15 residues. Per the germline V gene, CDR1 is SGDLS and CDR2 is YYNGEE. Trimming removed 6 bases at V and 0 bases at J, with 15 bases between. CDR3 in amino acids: CASTPGGATNYGYTF. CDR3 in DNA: TGTGCCAGCACTCCCGGGGGTGCAACTAACTATGGCTACACCTTC.

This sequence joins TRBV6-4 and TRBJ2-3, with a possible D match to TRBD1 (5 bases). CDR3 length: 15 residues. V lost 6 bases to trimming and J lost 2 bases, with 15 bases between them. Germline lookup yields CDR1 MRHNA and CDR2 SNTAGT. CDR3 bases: TGTGCCAGCAGACCCCCGCAGGGCTACACAGATACGCAGTATTTT. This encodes CASRPPQGYTDTQYF.

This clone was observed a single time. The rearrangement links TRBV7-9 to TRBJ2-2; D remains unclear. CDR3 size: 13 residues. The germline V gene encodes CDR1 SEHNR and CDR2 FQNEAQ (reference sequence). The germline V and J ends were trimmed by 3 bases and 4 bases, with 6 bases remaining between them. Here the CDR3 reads CASSLGSTGELFF. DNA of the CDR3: TGTGCCAGCAGCTTGGGTAGCACCGGGGAGCTGTTTTTT.

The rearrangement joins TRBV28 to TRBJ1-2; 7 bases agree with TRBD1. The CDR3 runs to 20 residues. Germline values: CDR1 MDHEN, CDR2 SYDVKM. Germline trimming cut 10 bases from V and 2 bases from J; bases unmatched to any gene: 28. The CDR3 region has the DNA TGTGCCACCTCAACCCTACCGGGACAGCAAACCCAAAACCGCAACTATGGCTACACCTTC. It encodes CATSTLPGQQTQNRNYGYTF.

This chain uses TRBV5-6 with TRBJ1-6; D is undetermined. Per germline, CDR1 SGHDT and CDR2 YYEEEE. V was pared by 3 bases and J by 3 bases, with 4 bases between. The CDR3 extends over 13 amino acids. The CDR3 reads CASSSLYNSPLHF. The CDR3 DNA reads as TGTGCCAGCAGCTCTCTCTATAATTCACCCCTCCACTTT.

The CDR3 spells CASSIDGGRGLSGYTF. The CDR3 DNA is TGTGCCAGTAGTATAGATGGGGGCAGGGGACTCTCCGGCTACACCTTC. V is TRBV19 and J is TRBJ1-2; D may be TRBD1 (6 bases). Trimming cost V 0 bases and J 8 bases, with 19 bases left between them. The CDR3 length is 16 residues. The V gene's germline CDR1 is LNHDA and CDR2 SQIVND (reference sequence).

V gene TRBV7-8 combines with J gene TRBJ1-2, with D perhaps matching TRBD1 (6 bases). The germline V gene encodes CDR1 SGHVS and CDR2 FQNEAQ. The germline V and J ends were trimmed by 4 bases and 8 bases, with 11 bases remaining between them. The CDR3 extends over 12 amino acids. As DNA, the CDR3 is TGTGCCAGCAGCTCGGGGACATCGGGCTACACCTTC. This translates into CASSSGTSGYTF.

CDR3 protein: CASSRQTGANEKLFF. CDR3 DNA sequence: TGTGCCAGCAGTCGGCAAACAGGGGCGAATGAAAAACTGTTTTTT. The rearrangement links TRBV2 to TRBJ1-4; 7 positions match TRBD1. There are 15 residues in the CDR3. Germline assignment: CDR1 SNHLY and CDR2 FYNNEI. The ends lost 5 bases at V and 5 bases at J; junction bases unmatched: 8.

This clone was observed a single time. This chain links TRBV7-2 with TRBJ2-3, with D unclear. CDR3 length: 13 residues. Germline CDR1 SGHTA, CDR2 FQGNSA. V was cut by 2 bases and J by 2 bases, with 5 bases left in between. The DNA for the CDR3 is TGTGCCAGCAGCTTACTGAACACAGATACGCAGTATTTT. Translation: CASSLLNTDTQYF.

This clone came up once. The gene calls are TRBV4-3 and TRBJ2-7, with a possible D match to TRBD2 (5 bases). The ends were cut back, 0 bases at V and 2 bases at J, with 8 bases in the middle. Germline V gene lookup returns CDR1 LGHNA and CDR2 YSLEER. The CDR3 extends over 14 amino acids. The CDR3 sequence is CASSQDGMAYEQYF. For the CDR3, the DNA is TGCGCCAGCAGCCAAGACGGGATGGCCTACGAGCAGTACTTC.

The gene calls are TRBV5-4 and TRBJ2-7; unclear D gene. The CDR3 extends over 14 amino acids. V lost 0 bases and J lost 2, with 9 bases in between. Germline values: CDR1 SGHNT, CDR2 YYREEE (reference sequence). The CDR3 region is CASSLGPGPYEQYF. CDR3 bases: TGTGCCAGCAGCTTGGGACCTGGCCCCTACGAGCAGTACTTC.

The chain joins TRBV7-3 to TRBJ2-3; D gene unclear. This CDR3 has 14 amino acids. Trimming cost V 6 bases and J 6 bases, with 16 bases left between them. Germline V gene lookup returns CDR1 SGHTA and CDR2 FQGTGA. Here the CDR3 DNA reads TGTGCCAGCAGTGGAGACCCGGACCAGGATACGCAGTATTTT. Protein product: CASSGDPDQDTQYF.

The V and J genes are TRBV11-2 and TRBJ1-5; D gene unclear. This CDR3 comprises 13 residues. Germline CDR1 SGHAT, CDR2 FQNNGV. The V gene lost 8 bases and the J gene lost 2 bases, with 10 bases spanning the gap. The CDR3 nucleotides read TGTGCCAGCTCCTCGGACCGCAATCAGCCCCAGCATTTT. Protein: CASSSDRNQPQHF.

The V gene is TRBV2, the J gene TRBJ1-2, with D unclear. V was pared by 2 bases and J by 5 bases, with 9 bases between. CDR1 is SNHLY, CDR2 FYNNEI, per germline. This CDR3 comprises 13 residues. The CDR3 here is CASSERQEYGYTF. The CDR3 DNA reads TGTGCCAGCAGTGAAAGGCAAGAGTATGGCTACACCTTC.

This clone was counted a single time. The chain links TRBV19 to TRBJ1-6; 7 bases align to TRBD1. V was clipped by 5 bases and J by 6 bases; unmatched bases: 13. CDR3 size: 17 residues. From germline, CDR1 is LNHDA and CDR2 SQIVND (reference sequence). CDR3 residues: CASSGTDRARVNSPLHF. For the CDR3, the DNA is TGTGCCAGTAGTGGAACCGACAGGGCTCGCGTTAATTCACCCCTCCACTTT.

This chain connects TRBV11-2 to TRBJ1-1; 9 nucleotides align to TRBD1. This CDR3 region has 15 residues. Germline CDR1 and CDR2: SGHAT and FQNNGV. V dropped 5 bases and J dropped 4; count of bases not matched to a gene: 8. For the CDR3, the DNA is TGTGCCAGCAGCGCAGGGGGACAGGGATCCACTGAAGCTTTCTTT. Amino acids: CASSAGGQGSTEAFF. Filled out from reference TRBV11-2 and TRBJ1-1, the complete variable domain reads EAGVAQSPRYKIIEKRQSVAFWCNPISGHATLYWYQQILGQGPKLLIQFQNNGVVDDSQLPKDRFSAERLKGVDSTLKIQPAKLEDSAVYLCASSAGGQGSTEAFFGQGTRLTVV.

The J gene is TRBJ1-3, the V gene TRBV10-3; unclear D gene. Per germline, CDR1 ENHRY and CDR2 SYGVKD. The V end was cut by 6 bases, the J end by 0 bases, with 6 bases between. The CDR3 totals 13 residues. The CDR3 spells CAIRQPSGNTIYF. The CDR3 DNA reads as TGTGCCATCAGACAGCCCTCTGGAAACACCATATATTTT.